This TCR beta chain was captured in a study of blood T cell repertoires in COVID-19. Whole-study context: Acute and convalescent COVID-19 samples came from the United States, Italy and Spain.

In the original workflow: Amplification of reference gene primers was used by the study to estimate nucleated cell counts. The data were produced by immunoSEQ multiplex PCR, yet TCRdb's version contains in-frame clones alone and is incomplete. The V and J calls and clone size were taken over from that table, and D and trimming were inferred from the DNA. Of approximately 110,000 clones in the sample, 70% to 90% were seen once. Trimming removed 5 bases at V and 1 base at J, with 10 bases between. Germline V lookup: CDR1 SGHAT, CDR2 FQNNGV. CDR3 size: 14 residues. The gene calls are TRBV11-2 and TRBJ2-3; the D gene is possibly TRBD2 (5 bases). The sequencing input was peripheral blood. The source of this sequence is a woman aged 45-59 years with active or convalescent COVID-19. CDR3 protein: CASSHFSGTDTQYF. The CDR3 nucleotides read TGTGCCAGCAGCCACTTTAGCGGCACAGATACGCAGTATTTT.